This is a list of T cell receptor beta chains from one sample in a study of lymphopenia after photon versus proton radiotherapy. Here immunoSEQ multiplex PCR was the method, and the copy in TCRdb shows in-frame clones only, minus some. This sample has about 24,000 clones; nearly 85% occur once, and the top ten carry over 20%. This sample comprised peripheral blood, obtained from a patient treated with proton-based radiotherapy. Receptors originate from an older woman with pancreatic cancer. Each CDR3 is given with its conserved first and last residue. The order of the fields is clone size, D gene, J gene, V gene, CDR3 protein, CDR3 DNA. A D gene is named only where the DNA matches it firmly. Clone size appears in some rows only: once, few, many, or a class for an expanded clone.

- - TRBJ2-7 TRBV6-1 CASSEAGGTYEQYF TGTGCCAGCAGTGAAGCTGGGGGAACCTACGAGCAGTACTTC
- - TRBJ2-5 TRBV19 CASSMQGLTQYF TGTGCCAGTAGTATGCAGGGTCTGACCCAGTACTTC
few TRBD2 TRBJ2-2 TRBV7-2 CASSYITSGMTGELFF TGTGCCAGCAGCTATATTACTAGCGGGATGACCGGGGAGCTGTTTTTT
- - TRBJ2-7 TRBV5-4 CASSFSRSTSYEQYF TGTGCCAGCAGCTTTTCTAGGTCCACCTCCTACGAGCAGTACTTC
- TRBD2 TRBJ2-7 TRBV7-9 CASSPQTSGRFSSYEQYF TGTGCCAGCAGCCCCCAGACTAGCGGGAGGTTTAGCTCCTACGAGCAGTACTTC
few TRBD1 TRBJ1-2 TRBV7-9 CASSPPTGGDYGYTF TGTGCCAGCAGCCCACCAACAGGGGGTGACTATGGCTACACCTTC
- - TRBJ1-2 TRBV27 CASSLSASPAGGYTF TGTGCCAGCAGTTTATCGGCATCCCCAGCGGGTGGCTACACCTTC
medium-sized - TRBJ1-1 TRBV9 CASSRRPENTEAFF TGTGCCAGCAGCCGCCGACCGGAGAACACTGAAGCTTTCTTT
few TRBD2 TRBJ2-5 TRBV6-6 CASSYGGEGGETQYF TGTGCCAGCAGTTACGGGGGGGAGGGAGGAGAGACCCAGTACTTC
- - TRBJ2-3 TRBV11-1 CASSLVVSPLGTDTQYF TGTGCTAGCAGCTTAGTGGTATCCCCCTTGGGGACAGATACGCAGTATTTT
- TRBD1 TRBJ1-5 TRBV19 CASSSTGAPNQPQHF TGTGCCAGTAGTTCCACAGGGGCTCCTAATCAGCCCCAGCATTTT
- - TRBJ2-1 TRBV6-5 CASSPGDYNEQFF TGTGCCAGCAGTCCGGGAGACTACAATGAGCAGTTCTTC
- TRBD2 TRBJ2-3 TRBV2 CASSESTPSGSADTQYF TGTGCCAGCAGTGAATCAACCCCTAGCGGGAGCGCAGATACGCAGTATTTT
- - TRBJ1-1 TRBV5-1 CASSLQENTEAFF TGCGCCAGCAGCTTACAGGAAAACACTGAAGCTTTCTTT
- - TRBJ2-5 TRBV5-5 CASSLAGQQETQYF TGTGCCAGCAGCTTAGCGGGACAGCAAGAGACCCAGTACTTC
- TRBD1 TRBJ1-5 TRBV28 CASSPNRGLGNQPQHF TGTGCCAGCAGTCCCAACAGGGGACTGGGCAATCAGCCCCAGCATTTT
once TRBD1 TRBJ1-3 TRBV5-1 CASSPGTGGISGNTIYF TGCGCCAGCAGCCCTGGGACAGGGGGCATATCTGGAAACACCATATATTTT
- - TRBJ2-3 TRBV28 CASRSTDTQYF TGTGCCAGTAGGAGCACAGATACGCAGTATTTT